These 10 T cell receptor beta chains were sequenced from one sample in a study of tumor-infiltrating lymphocytes in oesophageal squamous cell carcinoma. TCRdb reprocessed the PCR reads with MiXCR, giving one entry per CDR3 protein. The sample yields about 15,000 distinct CDR3 sequences, 40% to 65% seen once. Input material: esophageal tumor tissue. These receptors originate from a male donor with esophageal squamous cell carcinoma.

This chain links TRBV7-4 with TRBJ2-4; 8 nucleotides line up with TRBD2. This CDR3 has 17 residues. The V gene end was trimmed by 0 bases and the J gene end by 13 bases; junction bases not matched to a gene: 17. CDR1 and CDR2 from the germline V gene are SGHVT and SQSDAQ. CDR3 protein: CASSLARLAGWQPEQYF. Here the CDR3 DNA reads TGTGCCAGCAGCTTAGCGCGGTTAGCGGGATGGCAACCGGAGCAGTACTTC.

In regard to this clonotype: Lacking the conserved final phenylalanine or tryptophan, this CDR3 likely reflects a read error. The limits of the CDR3 on the DNA are not certain, so only TCRdb's listed CDR3 is given. The chain links TRBV7-2 to TRBJ2-3; the tabulated D call, TRBD1, remains unverified against the DNA. The CDR3 spans 16 amino acids, including both terminal residues. The V gene's germline CDR1 is SGHTA and CDR2 FQGNSA. The CDR3 reads CASSLNRGPYEEYFGA.

This clonotype showed up many times. The rearrangement links TRBV27 to TRBJ2-1; 7 bases map to TRBD2. The DNA end lines up better with TRBJ2-7; the J call may be wrong. The germline gives CDR1 MNHEY, CDR2 SMNVEV (reference sequence). CDR3 length: 16 residues. CDR3 sequence reads: CASSFWGGSSYNEQYF. CDR3 nucleotides: TGTGCCAGCAGTTTCTGGGGCGGGAGCTCCTACAATGAGCAGTACTTC.

This clonotype appeared a few times. The chain has TRBV6-1 and TRBJ2-3, with no clear D. The V end lost 5 bases, the J end lost 0 bases, and 9 bases lay between the germline ends. The germline V gene has CDR1 MNHNS and CDR2 SASEGT. The CDR3 loop spans 14 amino acids. CDR3 sequence: CASSKLTSTDTQYF. The CDR3 bases are TGTGCCAGCAGTAAACTAACTAGCACAGATACGCAGTATTTT.

This chain joins TRBV7-4 and TRBJ2-6, with D unresolved. The V end was cut by 3 bases, the J end by 3 bases, with 12 bases between. Germline V gene data show CDR1 as SGHVT and CDR2 as SQSDAQ. This CDR3 is 16 amino acids long. The CDR3 here is CASSFTVPGGANVLTF. The CDR3 DNA sequence: TGTGCCAGCAGCTTTACAGTCCCTGGTGGGGCCAACGTCCTGACTTTC.

CDR3 sequence reads: CASSLAWRTGQETQYF. The DNA for the CDR3 is TGTGCCAGCAGCTTAGCGTGGAGAACGGGGCAAGAGACCCAGTACTTC. This chain joins TRBV7-2 and TRBJ2-5; TRBD2 might be the D (5 bases). CDR3 size: 16 residues. Germline V gene sequence: CDR1 SGHTA, CDR2 FQGNSA. The ends were cut back, 0 bases at V and 2 bases at J, with 13 bases in the middle.

The chain uses TRBV7-2 and TRBJ2-7, with TRBD2 matching 12 bases. Germline V gene sequence: CDR1 SGHTA, CDR2 FQGNSA. The CDR3 has 16 residues. V was pared by 1 base and J by 2 bases, with 3 bases of the junction left unmatched. CDR3 protein: CASSLGGLAGTYEQYF. DNA for the CDR3: TGTGCCAGCAGCTTAGGTGGACTAGCGGGAACCTACGAGCAGTACTTC. Full variable domain (outside the CDR3, taken from reference TRBV7-2 and TRBJ2-7): GAGVSQSPSNKVTEKGKDVELRCDPISGHTALYWYRQSLGQGLEFLIYFQGNSAPDKSGLPSDRFSAERTGGSVSTLTIQRTQQEDSAVYLCASSLGGLAGTYEQYFGPGTRLTVT.

This clonotype was seen a few times. V usage is TRBV12-3 or TRBV12-4 and J usage is TRBJ2-1; 8 bases align to TRBD1. Germline trimming cut 6 bases from V and 2 bases from J; bases unmatched to any gene: 3. The CDR3 consists of 14 residues. CDR3 residues: CASRPTGAYNEQFF. The CDR3 DNA follows: TGTGCCAGCAGACCGACAGGGGCCTACAATGAGCAGTTCTTC.

This clonotype was seen only a few times. Given the absence of the conserved phenylalanine or tryptophan at the CDR3 end, a read error is likely. Because the CDR3's place on the DNA is in doubt, the DNA is left out and the CDR3 is given as listed by TCRdb. This rearrangement joins TRBV5-1 to TRBJ2-6; the table assigns TRBD2, which was not confirmed against the DNA. Both ends counted, the CDR3 spans 9 residues. Per the germline V gene, CDR1 is SGHRS and CDR2 is YFSETQ. CDR3 protein: CASSLPLVS.

This chain uses TRBV11-3 with TRBJ1-1; no firm D call. The end of the DNA aligns better with TRBJ2-3, so the J call may be wrong. The CDR3 is 14 residues long. Germline values: CDR1 SGHNT, CDR2 YENEEA. CDR3 nucleotides: TGTGCCAGCAGCTTAGTAACCAACACAGATACGCAGTATTTT. Its protein is CASSLVTNTDTQYF.